This record concerns one T cell receptor (beta chain) sequence. V was pared by 6 bases and J by 0 bases, with 7 bases of the junction left unmatched. Germline V gene lookup returns CDR1 MGHRA and CDR2 YSYEKL. The CDR3 has 17 amino acids. The data derive from a study of blood T cell repertoires in COVID-19. Some clones are missing from TCRdb's copy, which holds only in-frame ones; the method was immunoSEQ multiplex PCR. The table includes roughly 330,000 clones, approximately 87% detected once. In Cohort 3, a recovered donor had either two negative PCRs, clearance, or symptom resolution. The TCR sequence derives from a woman in her twenties or thirties who had recovered from COVID-19. Input material: PBMCs or T cells enriched from blood (not recorded which). The chain employs TRBV4-1 and TRBJ2-3; TRBD2 agrees at 12 bases. CDR3 residues: CASSELAGGTSTDTQYF. The CDR3 DNA follows: TGCGCCAGCAGTGAACTAGCGGGGGGTACTAGCACAGATACGCAGTATTTT.